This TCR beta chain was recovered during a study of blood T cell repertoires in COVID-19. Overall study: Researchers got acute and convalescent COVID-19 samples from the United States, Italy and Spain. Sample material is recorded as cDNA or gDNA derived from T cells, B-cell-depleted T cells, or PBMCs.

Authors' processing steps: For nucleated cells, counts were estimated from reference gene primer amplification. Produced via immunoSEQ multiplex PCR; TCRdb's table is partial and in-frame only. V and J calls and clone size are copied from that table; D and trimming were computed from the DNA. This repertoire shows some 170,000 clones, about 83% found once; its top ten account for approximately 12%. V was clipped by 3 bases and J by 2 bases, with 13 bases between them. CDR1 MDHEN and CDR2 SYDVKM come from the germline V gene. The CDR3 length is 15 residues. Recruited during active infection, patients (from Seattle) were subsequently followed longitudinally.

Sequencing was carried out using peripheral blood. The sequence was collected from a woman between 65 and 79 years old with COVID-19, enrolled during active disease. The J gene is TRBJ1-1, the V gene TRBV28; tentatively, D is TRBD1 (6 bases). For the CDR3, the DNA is TGTGCCAGCAGTTTCTACAGGGTCCCTAACACTGAAGCTTTCTTT. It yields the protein CASSFYRVPNTEAFF.